These 16 T cell receptor beta chains were all obtained from the same sample, sequenced in a study of CD8 T cells in Susac syndrome (dated by TCRdb to between 2017 and 2020). Receptor libraries were prepared by the immunoSEQ multiplex PCR assay. RNA was extracted with the RNeasy kit and about 0.5 to 1 ug was reverse transcribed using random hexamers. TCRdb reanalyzed the raw reads on its own, using fastp at Q25 for trimming and MiXCR for clone calling, and kept in-frame beta chains. Here each entry gathers all rows of one CDR3 protein and keeps the most common genes and DNA. The sample table holds approximately 220,000 distinct CDR3 sequences, of which roughly 90% were seen once. About 0.12% of the sample is in the top ten clones. Sequencing input: CD8+ T cells from PBMCs. The receptors stem from a human donor with multiple sclerosis.

The chain links TRBV27 to TRBJ2-1; 9 bases map to TRBD2. The V and J ends lost 5 bases and 6 bases, in that order; junction bases with no gene match: 5. The CDR3 runs to 14 residues. Germline V gene lookup returns CDR1 MNHEY and CDR2 SMNVEV (reference sequence). The CDR3 here is CASSSSGGINEQFF. The CDR3 region has the DNA TGTGCCAGCAGTAGTAGCGGGGGAATCAATGAGCAGTTCTTC.

This clonotype is a singleton in its sample. The CDR3 protein is CASSNVWNTEAFF. CDR3 sequence (DNA): TGTGCCAGCAGCAACGTCTGGAACACTGAAGCTTTCTTT. V is TRBV27 and J is TRBJ1-1; D gene uncertain. Between the trimmed V and J ends, which lost 6 bases and 1 base, there was a span of 9 bases. The CDR3 has 13 amino acids. Per germline, CDR1 MNHEY and CDR2 SMNVEV (reference sequence).

The chain uses TRBV7-6 and TRBJ2-7, with D possibly being TRBD1 (5 bases). The CDR3 contains 14 residues. Germline V gene data show CDR1 as SGHVS and CDR2 as FNYEAQ. With 1 base removed from V and 6 bases from J, the gap between germline ends came to 13 bases. DNA for the CDR3: TGTGCCAGCAGCTTAGGGGGCGTCGGTAGCGAGCAGTACTTC. It codes for CASSLGGVGSEQYF.

This sequence joins TRBV3-1 and TRBJ2-7; D uncertain. Germline V lookup: CDR1 LGHDT, CDR2 YNNKEL (reference sequence). Trimming pared 0 bases from V and 4 bases from J, leaving 19 bases between. The CDR3 covers 17 residues. CDR3 sequence reads: CASSQERAAVGRYEQYF. The DNA of the CDR3 is TGTGCCAGCAGCCAAGAGAGAGCAGCTGTCGGTCGTTACGAGCAGTACTTC.

The chain joins TRBV7-8 to TRBJ2-1; maybe TRBD2 (5 bases). In germline, CDR1 is SGHVS, CDR2 FQNEAQ. V lost 5 bases and J 2 bases, leaving 13 bases between the germline ends. This CDR3 has 15 amino acids. Here the CDR3 reads CASSRRLVPYNEQFF. The CDR3 coding sequence is TGTGCCAGCAGCCGGAGGCTAGTCCCCTACAATGAGCAGTTCTTC.

The chain links TRBV19 to TRBJ2-2, with 8 bases lining up with TRBD1. The J segment lost 7 bases and the V segment lost 6 bases, leaving 13 bases of the junction unmatched. CDR3 length equals 16 residues. The germline gives CDR1 LNHDA, CDR2 SQIVND (reference sequence). The CDR3 spells CASSQLVGQGHGELFF. CDR3 DNA sequence: TGTGCCAGTAGCCAGCTCGTTGGACAGGGCCACGGGGAGCTGTTTTTT.

This chain connects TRBV15 to TRBJ2-1; the D gene is possibly TRBD2 (7 bases). Germline V lookup: CDR1 LNHNV, CDR2 YYDKDF (reference sequence). This CDR3 contains 16 residues. V lost 4 bases and J lost 1, with 14 bases in between. CDR3: CATSTGGQVSYNEQFF. For the CDR3, the DNA is TGTGCCACCAGCACGGGGGGCCAGGTATCCTACAATGAGCAGTTCTTC. Filled out from reference TRBV15 and TRBJ2-1, the complete variable domain reads DAMVIQNPRYQVTQFGKPVTLSCSQTLNHNVMYWYQQKSSQAPKLLFHYYDKDFNNEADTPDNFQSRRPNTSFCFLDIRSPGLGDTAMYLCATSTGGQVSYNEQFFGPGTRLTVL.

The V call is TRBV15, the J call TRBJ2-4, with D perhaps TRBD1 (5 bases). V was pared by 5 bases and J by 3 bases, with 20 bases between. CDR1 is LNHNV, CDR2 YYDKDF, per germline (reference sequence). This CDR3 is built from 17 residues. The CDR3 protein is CATSLSHPRVGKNIQYF. CDR3 DNA: TGTGCCACCAGCCTTTCCCACCCCAGGGTTGGCAAAAACATTCAGTACTTC.

This sequence joins TRBV5-6 and TRBJ1-4; 7 bases are a match to TRBD1. Per germline, CDR1 SGHDT and CDR2 YYEEEE. V lost 0 bases to trimming and J lost 0 bases; unmatched junction nucleotides: 5. The CDR3 spans 17 residues. This chain's CDR3 is CASSLGTGFATNEKLFF. The CDR3 DNA reads TGTGCCAGCAGCTTGGGGACAGGATTCGCAACTAATGAAAAACTGTTTTTT.

The rearrangement links TRBV29-1 to TRBJ2-7; D might be TRBD2 (6 bases). Between the trimmed V and J ends, which lost 6 bases and 0 bases, there was a span of 12 bases. Germline V CDR1 and CDR2: SQVTM, ANQGSEA. The CDR3 is made up of 13 amino acids. CDR3 in DNA: TGCAGCGTCCGGGACTGGAGCTCCTACGAGCAGTACTTC. Translated: CSVRDWSSYEQYF.

The chain combines TRBV7-9 with TRBJ2-7; 8 nucleotides match TRBD2. The V and J ends lost 5 bases and 4 bases, in that order; junction bases with no gene match: 10. The length of the CDR3 is 15 residues. CDR1 is SEHNR, CDR2 FQNEAQ, per germline (reference sequence). CDR3 in amino acids: CASSPLEPSGYEQYF. The CDR3 nucleotides are TGTGCCAGCAGCCCGTTGGAGCCTAGCGGGTACGAGCAGTACTTC. Full variable domain (rest looked up from reference TRBV7-9 and TRBJ2-7): DTGVSQNPRHKITKRGQNVTFRCDPISEHNRLYWYRQTLGQGPEFLTYFQNEAQLEKSRLLSDRFSAERPKGSFSTLEIQRTEQGDSAMYLCASSPLEPSGYEQYFGPGTRLTVT.

This chain joins TRBV24-1 and TRBJ2-3, with 8 bases identical to TRBD2. CDR1 and CDR2 (germline): KGHDR, SFDVKD. V was clipped by 4 bases and J by 2 bases; unmatched bases: 4. CDR3 length equals 15 residues. The CDR3 DNA reads TGTGCCACCAGTGAGCGGACTAGCCCCACAGATACGCAGTATTTT. Translating it yields CATSERTSPTDTQYF.

The V gene is TRBV24-1, the J gene TRBJ2-5, with TRBD2 matching over 8 bases. Unmatched junction bases numbered 7, after V lost 3 bases and J lost 5 bases. Germline assignment: CDR1 KGHDR and CDR2 SFDVKD. This CDR3 spans 15 amino acids. The CDR3 spells CATSDLAGGVETQYF. The CDR3 DNA reads TGTGCCACCAGTGATCTCGCGGGAGGTGTGGAGACCCAGTACTTC.

This clonotype was recorded once. The genes are TRBV27 and TRBJ1-1; D unclear. Germline assignment: CDR1 MNHEY and CDR2 SMNVEV (reference sequence). V was clipped by 5 bases and J by 10 bases, with 20 bases between them. This CDR3 has 14 residues. Written as DNA, the CDR3 is TGTGCCAGCAGTGTATTGGGGTCCCCCGCCCGAGCTTTCTTT. Residues: CASSVLGSPARAFF.

Here the CDR3 DNA reads TGCAGCGTGCCGAATCTCGACAGGAACACTGAAGCTTTCTTT. It encodes CSVPNLDRNTEAFF. The J gene is TRBJ1-1, the V gene TRBV29-1, with D perhaps TRBD1 (5 bases). The CDR3 is made up of 14 amino acids. Per germline, CDR1 SQVTM and CDR2 ANQGSEA. V lost 6 bases and J 1 base, leaving 15 bases between the germline ends.

This rearrangement joins TRBV12-3 or TRBV12-4 to TRBJ1-1; D is unclear. CDR3 size: 14 residues. Trimming took off 4 bases at V and 2 bases at J, with 11 bases between the two ends. The CDR3 spells CASSWGGVNTEAFF. The DNA of the CDR3 is TGTGCCAGCAGTTGGGGAGGAGTTAACACTGAAGCTTTCTTT.